Presented here are 32 T cell receptor beta chains from one specimen sequenced in a study of shared clonotypes between healthy human individuals. The protocol was immunoSEQ multiplex PCR, while the TCRdb copy is restricted to in-frame clones and leaves out a portion. The sample carries approximately 2.5 million clones, 93% recorded once. The sample comprised naive CD4+ T cells from PBMCs. Stated subset: CD45RA+ positively selected. The receptors derive from a man aged 18 to 29 in good health. Some clones in this sample may be carry-over from other donors' samples.

The chain joins TRBV6-6 to TRBJ1-3; the D gene is possibly TRBD1 (5 bases). The CDR3 is made up of 15 amino acids. Germline CDR1 reads MNHNY; CDR2 reads SVGAGI (reference sequence). The V gene lost 0 bases and the J gene lost 6 bases, with 12 bases spanning the gap. CDR3 nucleotide sequence: TGTGCCAGCAGTTACTCGCAGGGAAACTCAAACACCATATATTTT. As protein: CASSYSQGNSNTIYF.

This chain joins TRBV29-1 and TRBJ1-4; no firm D call. Trimming took off 5 bases at V and 1 base at J, with 20 bases between the two ends. The germline gives CDR1 SQVTM, CDR2 ANQGSEA. The CDR3 totals 17 residues. CDR3 in DNA: TGCAGCGTTTTGGGTGGTGGGAGGCTGGGAACTAATGAAAAACTGTTTTTT. Its translation: CSVLGGGRLGTNEKLFF.

V and J are TRBV6-5 and TRBJ2-4; 10 nucleotides match TRBD1. The CDR3 has 14 amino acids. Germline CDR1 and CDR2: MNHEY and SVGAGI. J lost 6 bases, V lost 4 bases, and 3 bases had no gene match. CDR3 DNA: TGTGCCAGCAGTTCGACAGGGGGCGGAAACATTCAGTACTTC. It codes for CASSSTGGGNIQYF.

This chain joins TRBV29-1 and TRBJ1-4; D perhaps matches TRBD1 (6 bases). Germline V gene sequence: CDR1 SQVTM, CDR2 ANQGSEA. V was shortened by 1 base and J by 7 bases, with 13 bases between the two germline ends. The CDR3 runs to 14 residues. Written as DNA, the CDR3 is TGCAGCGTTGAAGGAGGGGGAGGTGGTGAAAAACTGTTTTTT. Amino acid sequence: CSVEGGGGGEKLFF.

The rearrangement links TRBV7-9 to TRBJ1-1; maybe TRBD1 (6 bases). Germline CDR1 SEHNR, CDR2 FQNEAQ (reference sequence). V lost 5 bases to trimming and J lost 1 base, with 11 bases between them. The CDR3 runs to 14 residues. The CDR3 is CASSPTGQNTEAFF. Here the CDR3 DNA reads TGTGCCAGCAGCCCGACAGGACAGAACACTGAAGCTTTCTTT.

This clone has only one observation. The chain has TRBV6-1 and TRBJ2-1; TRBD2 agrees at 7 bases. The trim removed 8 bases at V and 4 bases at J, leaving 8 bases unmatched. This CDR3 contains 14 residues. Per germline, CDR1 MNHNS and CDR2 SASEGT. CDR3 in amino acids: CASGLAGIYNEQFF. The CDR3 DNA is TGTGCCAGCGGATTAGCGGGTATATACAATGAGCAGTTCTTC.

Notes on this clone: This CDR3 is also generated by other DNA sequences in the sample. V is TRBV6-6 and J is TRBJ2-5, with 8 bases matching TRBD2. The CDR3 totals 14 residues. The germline V gene encodes CDR1 MNHNY and CDR2 SVGAGI (reference sequence). Unmatched junction bases numbered 2, after V lost 0 bases and J lost 5 bases. The CDR3 nucleotides are TGTGCCAGCAGTTACTCGAGGACTAGCGAGACCCAGTACTTC. It codes for CASSYSRTSETQYF.

The rearrangement links TRBV7-3 to TRBJ2-1; 8 bases are shared with TRBD2. Germline values: CDR1 SGHTA, CDR2 FQGTGA. Germline trimming cut 2 bases from V and 9 bases from J; bases unmatched to any gene: 3. CDR3 length: 13 residues. CDR3 DNA: TGTGCCAGCAGCTTATGGACTAGCTCTGAGCAGTTCTTC. Translation gives CASSLWTSSEQFF.

The J gene is TRBJ2-5, the V gene TRBV7-2; 10 bases match TRBD1. CDR1 SGHTA and CDR2 FQGNSA come from the germline V gene. CDR3 size: 14 residues. J was trimmed by 1 base and V by 4 bases; bases with no gene match: 0. In DNA form, the CDR3 reads TGTGCCAGCAGCTGGGACAGGGGCCAAGAGACCCAGTACTTC. Encoded protein: CASSWDRGQETQYF. The complete variable domain, with remaining parts taken from reference TRBV7-2 and TRBJ2-5, reads GAGVSQSPSNKVTEKGKDVELRCDPISGHTALYWYRQSLGQGLEFLIYFQGNSAPDKSGLPSDRFSAERTGGSVSTLTIQRTQQEDSAVYLCASSWDRGQETQYFGPGTRLLVL.

The chain joins TRBV5-1 to TRBJ2-5; TRBD1 might be the D (7 bases). TRBJ2-7 matches the DNA end more closely, so the J call is doubtful. The CDR3 sequence is 15 residues long. The V gene's germline CDR1 is SGHRS and CDR2 YFSETQ. The CDR3 DNA reads TGCGCCAGCAGCTCAGGGGGGACGGTGAGATACGAGCAGTACTTC. Its translation: CASSSGGTVRYEQYF.

This clone was found once. The V and J genes are TRBV6-5 and TRBJ2-2; a possible D gene is TRBD2 (5 bases). Per the germline V gene, CDR1 is MNHEY and CDR2 is SVGAGI. The CDR3 consists of 14 residues. The germline V and J ends were trimmed by 2 bases and 8 bases, with 12 bases remaining between them. CDR3 loop: CASSYRADWGELFF. The DNA of the CDR3 is TGTGCCAGCAGTTACAGAGCGGACTGGGGGGAGCTGTTTTTT.

The chain is built from TRBV6-5 and TRBJ1-2; TRBD1 matches 9 bases. The CDR3 has 13 residues. CDR1 MNHEY and CDR2 SVGAGI come from the germline V gene. V lost 5 bases to trimming and J lost 4 bases; unmatched junction nucleotides: 2. DNA of the CDR3: TGTGCCAGCAGTAACAGGGGGCGCTATGGCTACACCTTC. It is translated as CASSNRGRYGYTF.

This clone was seen only once. V gene TRBV30 combines with J gene TRBJ2-1; 11 bases fit TRBD2. The CDR3 has 16 residues. Germline CDR1 GTSNPN, CDR2 SVGIG (reference sequence). V lost 1 base to trimming and J lost 5 bases; unmatched junction nucleotides: 7. The CDR3 region has the DNA TGTGCCTGGAGTGATGAGGGACTAGCGGTAAACAATGAGCAGTTCTTC. This encodes CAWSDEGLAVNNEQFF.

The chain employs TRBV28 and TRBJ1-3; unclear D gene. The V gene lost 8 bases and the J gene lost 0 bases, with 11 bases spanning the gap. This CDR3 region has 14 residues. Germline CDR1 reads MDHEN; CDR2 reads SYDVKM. CDR3 residues: CASVTPSSGNTIYF. The DNA for the CDR3 is TGTGCCAGCGTGACACCGAGCTCTGGAAACACCATATATTTT.

The CDR3 protein is CASSPTGRSTDTQYF. CDR3 DNA sequence: TGTGCCAGCAGCCCGACAGGGCGAAGCACAGATACGCAGTATTTT. This rearrangement joins TRBV7-9 to TRBJ2-3, with 7 positions matching TRBD1. The CDR3 sequence is 15 residues long. The germline V gene encodes CDR1 SEHNR and CDR2 FQNEAQ (reference sequence). V shed 5 bases, J shed 0 bases, and the junction held 5 bases outside the gene matches.

The CDR3 spells CASSMRQGGAGELFF. CDR3 nucleotide sequence: TGTGCCAGTAGTATGAGACAGGGAGGGGCCGGGGAGCTGTTTTTT. This chain links TRBV19 with TRBJ2-2; D tentatively reads TRBD1 or TRBD2 (7 bases each). Germline CDR1 is LNHDA and CDR2 is SQIVND (reference sequence). The CDR3 consists of 15 residues. V was pared by 3 bases and J by 6 bases, with 14 bases between. The complete variable domain, with remaining parts taken from reference TRBV19 and TRBJ2-2, reads DGGITQSPKYLFRKEGQNVTLSCEQNLNHDAMYWYRQDPGQGLRLIYYSQIVNDFQKGDIAEGYSVSREKKESFPLTVTSAQKNPTAFYLCASSMRQGGAGELFFGEGSRLTVL.

J is TRBJ2-6 and V is TRBV19, with a possible D match to TRBD2 (5 bases). Per the germline V gene, CDR1 is LNHDA and CDR2 is SQIVND (reference sequence). CDR3 length equals 17 residues. Trimming shortened V by 2 bases and J by 4 bases, and 15 bases separated the two germline ends. For the CDR3, the DNA is TGTGCCAGTAGTATATCGGGGATTCTAGGAGGGGCCAACGTCCTGACTTTC. This gives the protein CASSISGILGGANVLTF.

The chain recombines TRBV5-1 with TRBJ2-1, with D uncertain. V was cut by 2 bases and J by 7 bases, with 4 bases left in between. The CDR3 is 11 amino acids. Germline-derived CDR1 and CDR2 are SGHRS and YFSETQ. CDR3 coding DNA: TGCGCCAGCAGCTTCTCGAATGAGCAGTTCTTC. It specifies CASSFSNEQFF.

The genes are TRBV7-8 and TRBJ2-7, with TRBD2 matching 8 bases. The germline V gene encodes CDR1 SGHVS and CDR2 FQNEAQ. CDR3 length equals 16 residues. The V and J ends lost 1 base and 2 bases, in that order; junction bases with no gene match: 7. The CDR3 spells CASSLGVGGRTYEQYF. DNA for the CDR3: TGTGCCAGCAGCTTAGGAGTCGGCGGGAGGACCTACGAGCAGTACTTC.

The J gene is TRBJ2-7, the V gene TRBV4-2, with D maybe TRBD2 (6 bases). Germline V gene data show CDR1 as LGHNA and CDR2 as YNFKEQ. The ends were cut back, 4 bases at V and 3 bases at J, with 19 bases in the middle. The CDR3 has 16 residues. In DNA, the CDR3 is TGTGCCAGCAGCCGTAACCCGGGACGGGGGATCTACGAGCAGTACTTC. It translates to CASSRNPGRGIYEQYF.

The chain couples TRBV4-2 to TRBJ2-2; TRBD1 or TRBD2 may be the D gene (6 bases each). The V and J ends lost 0 bases and 7 bases respectively, with 18 bases between them. Germline CDR1 and CDR2: LGHNA and YNFKEQ. The CDR3 extends over 17 amino acids. The CDR3 nucleotides read TGTGCCAGCAGCCAAGAAGTCTTAGTAGGGGGGTACGGGGAGCTGTTTTTT. Its protein product is CASSQEVLVGGYGELFF.

J is TRBJ2-1 and V is TRBV4-1, with 13 bases aligning to TRBD2. V dropped 1 base and J dropped 9; count of bases not matched to a gene: 15. The CDR3 contains 19 residues. Per the germline V gene, CDR1 is MGHRA and CDR2 is YSYEKL. In DNA, the CDR3 is TGCGCCAGCAGCCAAGGTTCAACTAGCGGGAGGGCGTCGCAGGGTGAGCAGTTCTTC. This encodes CASSQGSTSGRASQGEQFF.

The chain couples TRBV30 to TRBJ2-3; 13 nucleotides align to TRBD2. This CDR3 has 16 residues. From germline, CDR1 is GTSNPN and CDR2 SVGIG (reference sequence). V trimming: 1 base; J trimming: 2 bases; junction bases outside the gene matches: 3. The CDR3 sequence is CAWSEGTSGITDTQYF. The CDR3 region has the DNA TGTGCCTGGAGTGAAGGGACTAGCGGGATCACAGATACGCAGTATTTT.

This clone was observed a few times. V and J are TRBV12-5 and TRBJ1-2, with a tentative D call TRBD1 (5 bases). CDR3 size: 12 residues. Trimming pared 6 bases from V and 1 base from J, leaving 6 bases between. Germline V gives CDR1 LGHNT, CDR2 FRNRAP. CDR3: CASGRDNYGYTF. The CDR3 DNA reads TGTGCTAGTGGCAGGGATAACTATGGCTACACCTTC.

CDR3 sequence (DNA): TGCAGCGTTGTTGGGAGGACGGACACTGAAGCTTTCTTT. Translating gives CSVVGRTDTEAFF. The genes are TRBV29-1 and TRBJ1-1; D gene ambiguous. Trimming removed 4 bases from V and 3 bases from J, with 12 bases in between. The CDR3 is 13 amino acids. CDR1 and CDR2 from the germline V gene are SQVTM and ANQGSEA. Filled out from reference TRBV29-1 and TRBJ1-1, the complete variable domain reads SAVISQKPSRDICQRGTSLTIQCQVDSQVTMMFWYRQQPGQSLTLIATANQGSEATYESGFVIDKFPISRPNLTFSTLTVSNMSPEDSSIYLCSVVGRTDTEAFFGQGTRLTVV.

To note about this clone: The identical CDR3 is also encoded by other nucleotide sequences in the sample. The rearrangement joins TRBV7-3 to TRBJ2-3; 7 bases align to TRBD2. Germline values: CDR1 SGHTA, CDR2 FQGTGA. J gave up 1 base and V 2 bases, and 3 bases lay outside the gene matches. This CDR3 is built from 15 residues. The CDR3 sequence is CASSLGTSGTDTQYF. The DNA for the CDR3 is TGTGCCAGCAGCTTAGGAACTAGCGGCACAGATACGCAGTATTTT. Based on the CDR3 plus reference TRBV7-3 and TRBJ2-3, the full variable domain is GAGVSQTPSNKVTEKGKYVELRCDPISGHTALYWYRQSLGQGPEFLIYFQGTGAADDSGLPNDRFFAVRPEGSVSTLKIQRTERGDSAVYLCASSLGTSGTDTQYFGPGTRLTVL.

About this clone itself: Other DNA sequences in the same sample also yield this CDR3. The chain uses TRBV5-5 and TRBJ1-4; D is uncertain. Trimming removed 0 bases from V and 8 bases from J, with 11 bases in between. This CDR3 contains 14 residues. CDR1 SGHKS and CDR2 YYEKEE come from the germline V gene (reference sequence). CDR3 residues: CASSLAGGREKLFF. CDR3 DNA sequence: TGTGCCAGCAGCTTGGCCGGTGGTAGGGAAAAACTGTTTTTT.

CDR3 coding DNA: TGCGCCAGCAGCTTGCCTACTAGCGCCCGCACAGATACGCAGTATTTT. It yields the protein CASSLPTSARTDTQYF. V usage is TRBV5-1 and J usage is TRBJ2-3, with TRBD2 identical over 7 bases. The ends lost 1 base at V and 1 base at J; junction bases unmatched: 6. Germline V gene data show CDR1 as SGHRS and CDR2 as YFSETQ. The CDR3 loop spans 16 amino acids. Full variable domain (remainder filled in from reference TRBV5-1 and TRBJ2-3): KAGVTQTPRYLIKTRGQQVTLSCSPISGHRSVSWYQQTPGQGLQFLFEYFSETQRNKGNFPGRFSGRQFSNSRSEMNVSTLELGDSALYLCASSLPTSARTDTQYFGPGTRLTVL.

The rearrangement links TRBV18 to TRBJ1-4; 7 bases match TRBD1. J was trimmed by 12 bases and V by 3 bases; bases with no gene match: 13. The CDR3 is 15 amino acids. Germline values: CDR1 KGHSH, CDR2 LQKENI. CDR3 DNA sequence: TGTGCCAGCTCACCGACAGGGAGCCCTAGTCTCGAACTGTTTTTT. It encodes CASSPTGSPSLELFF.

The gene calls are TRBV28 and TRBJ1-5; possibly TRBD1 for D (6 bases). Between the trimmed V and J ends, which lost 6 bases and 0 bases, there was a span of 15 bases. The CDR3 sequence is 16 residues long. Germline loops: CDR1 MDHEN, CDR2 SYDVKM. The CDR3 region is CASSPWDTYSNQPQHF. As DNA, the CDR3 is TGTGCCAGCAGCCCCTGGGACACATATAGCAATCAGCCCCAGCATTTT. The full variable domain, rest sourced from reference TRBV28 and TRBJ1-5, is DVKVTQSSRYLVKRTGEKVFLECVQDMDHENMFWYRQDPGLGLRLIYFSYDVKMKEKGDIPEGYSVSREKKERFSLILESASTNQTSMYLCASSPWDTYSNQPQHFGDGTRLSIL.

The chain carries TRBV7-9 and TRBJ2-2, with unresolved D. The length of the CDR3 is 14 residues. Looked up from germline, CDR1 is SEHNR and CDR2 is FQNEAQ (reference sequence). V was pared by 5 bases and J by 6 bases, with 13 bases between. In nucleotides, the CDR3 is TGTGCCAGCAGCCCAATTCGGTCCCCCGGGGAGCTGTTTTTT. Translation: CASSPIRSPGELFF.

V is TRBV28 and J is TRBJ2-1; 8 nucleotides line up with TRBD2. V dropped 3 bases and J dropped 4; count of bases not matched to a gene: 8. In germline, CDR1 is MDHEN, CDR2 SYDVKM. The CDR3 has 16 amino acids. In nucleotides, the CDR3 is TGTGCCAGCAGTTTTATTGTAGCGGGATTATACAATGAGCAGTTCTTC. Its translation is CASSFIVAGLYNEQFF.